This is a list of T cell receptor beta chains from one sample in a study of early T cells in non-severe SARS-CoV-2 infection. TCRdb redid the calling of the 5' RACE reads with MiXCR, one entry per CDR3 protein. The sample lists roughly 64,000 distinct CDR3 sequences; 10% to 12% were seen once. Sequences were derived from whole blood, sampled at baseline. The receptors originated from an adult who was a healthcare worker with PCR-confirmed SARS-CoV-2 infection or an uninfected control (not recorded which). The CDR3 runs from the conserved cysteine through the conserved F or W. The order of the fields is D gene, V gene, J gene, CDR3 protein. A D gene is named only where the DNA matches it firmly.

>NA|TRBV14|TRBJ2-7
CASSQVVGYEQYF
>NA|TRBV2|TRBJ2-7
CASSPPTVIAVSYEQYF
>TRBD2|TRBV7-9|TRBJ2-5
CASSLPGLAGQETQYF
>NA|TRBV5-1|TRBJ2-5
CASSSRTATKETQYF
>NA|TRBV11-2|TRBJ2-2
CASSLDLTAANTGELFF
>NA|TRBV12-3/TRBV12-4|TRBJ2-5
CASSPVAGPSQETQYF
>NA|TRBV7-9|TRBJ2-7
CASSQISGEQYF
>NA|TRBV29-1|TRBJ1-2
CSVPGRGGYGYTF
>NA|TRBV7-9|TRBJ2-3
CASSSSIYTQYF
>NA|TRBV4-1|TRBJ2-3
CASSQDPRDTQYF
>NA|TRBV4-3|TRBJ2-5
CASSQKIGTSQYF
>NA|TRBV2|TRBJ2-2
CASSEVRGAGELFF
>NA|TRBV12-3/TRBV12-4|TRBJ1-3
CASTRRISGNTIYF
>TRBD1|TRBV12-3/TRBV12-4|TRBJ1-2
CASSLYRGTGYTF
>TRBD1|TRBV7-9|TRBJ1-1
CARGQIMNTEAFF
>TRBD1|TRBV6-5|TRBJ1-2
CASSYSTGTGYGYTF
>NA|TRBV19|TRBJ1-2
CASSISSRLPDYTF
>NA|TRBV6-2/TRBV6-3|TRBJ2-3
CASNSPPAGDTQYF
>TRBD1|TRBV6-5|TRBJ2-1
CASSDRDRVYNEQFF
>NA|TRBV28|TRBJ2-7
CASDGQGTTKQYF
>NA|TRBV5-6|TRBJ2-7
CASSLANEAGSSYEQYF
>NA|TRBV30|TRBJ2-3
CAWKLARHNGDTQYF
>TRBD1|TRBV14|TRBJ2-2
CASSPHFGQGGTGELFF
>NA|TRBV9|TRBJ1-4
CASSFNMGEKLFF
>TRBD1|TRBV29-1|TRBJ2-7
CSVAGTDPYEQYF
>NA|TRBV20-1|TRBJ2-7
CSASQDMFEQYF
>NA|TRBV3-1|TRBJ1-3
CASSQELSIRGNTIYF
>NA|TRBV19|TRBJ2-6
CASVSGANVLTF
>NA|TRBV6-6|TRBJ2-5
CASSYGPGETQYF
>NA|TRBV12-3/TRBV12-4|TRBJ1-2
CASSPSGHYGYTF
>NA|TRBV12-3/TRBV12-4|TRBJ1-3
CASGRDANTIYF
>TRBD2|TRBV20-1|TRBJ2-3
CSARLAGDTQYF
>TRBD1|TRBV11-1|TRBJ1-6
CASSLGRGLRSPLHF
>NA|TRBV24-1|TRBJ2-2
CATSGGAAGHTGELFF
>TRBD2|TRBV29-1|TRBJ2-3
CSVTKAGASTDTQYF
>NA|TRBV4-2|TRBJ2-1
CASSQDIGLGQFF
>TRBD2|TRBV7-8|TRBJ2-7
CASSLASSGGPYEQYF
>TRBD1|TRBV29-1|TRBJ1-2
CSVETTPGRGPYGYTF
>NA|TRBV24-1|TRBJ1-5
CATSDAGSNQPQHF
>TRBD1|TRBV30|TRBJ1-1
CAWSVWGGQGSTEAFF
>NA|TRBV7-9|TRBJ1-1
CASSLVDTEAFF
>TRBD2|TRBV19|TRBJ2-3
CASSLGLAGGTPTDTQYF
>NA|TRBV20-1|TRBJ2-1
CSALSGPIYNEQFF
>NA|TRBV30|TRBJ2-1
CAWIPFEGVRLLEQFF
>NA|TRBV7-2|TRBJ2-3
CASSLMGRGITDTQYF